One sample yielded the 23 T cell receptor beta chains listed below, sequenced in a study of T cell changes during pregnancy in multiple sclerosis. Profiling relied on immunoSEQ multiplex PCR, and the TCRdb table lists in-frame clones only, not all of them. The sample has approximately 26,000 clones; 85% to 90% are singletons. The sequencing used CD4+ T cells from peripheral blood mononuclear cells, collected in the second trimester of pregnancy. The receptors shown here come from a female donor with multiple sclerosis, enrolled in a pregnancy study.

The chain combines TRBV30 with TRBJ1-4; 9 bases line up with TRBD1. Germline CDR1 and CDR2: GTSNPN and SVGIG (reference sequence). V dropped 2 bases and J dropped 8; count of bases not matched to a gene: 9. The CDR3 runs 15 residues. CDR3 region: CAWSFQDRGDEKLFF. The CDR3 DNA is TGTGCCTGGAGTTTTCAGGACAGGGGCGACGAAAAACTGTTTTTT.

The rearrangement links TRBV6-5 to TRBJ1-1, with 7 bases aligning to TRBD1. This CDR3 is built from 15 residues. Germline values: CDR1 MNHEY, CDR2 SVGAGI. Losses at the gene ends were 0 bases for V and 5 bases for J; bases not matched to a gene: 6. CDR3 sequence: CASSYSRQGDTEAFF. The DNA for the CDR3 is TGTGCCAGCAGTTACTCGAGGCAGGGGGATACTGAAGCTTTCTTT.

Concerning this clone: The junction and the germline gene differ at one end; a read error may be behind it. J is TRBJ2-2 and V is TRBV7-7; D possibly corresponds to TRBD2 (6 bases). This CDR3 spans 17 amino acids. The germline V gene encodes CDR1 SSHAT and CDR2 FNYEAQ (reference sequence). This CDR3 is CASSLDWLRGEAGELFF. CDR3 coding DNA: TGTGCTAGCAGCTTAGATTGGTTGCGCGGGGAGGCCGGGGAGCTGTTTTTT. The full variable domain, completed using reference TRBV7-7 and TRBJ2-2, is GAGVSQSPRYKVTKRGQDVTLRCDPISSHATLYWYQQALGQGPEFLTYFNYEAQPDKSGLPSDRFSAERPEGSISTLTIQRTEQRDSAMYRCASSLDWLRGEAGELFFGEGSRLTVL.

This chain connects TRBV7-8 to TRBJ1-2; 7 bases line up with TRBD1. V was pared by 3 bases and J by 3 bases, with 7 bases of the junction left unmatched. Germline assignment: CDR1 SGHVS and CDR2 FQNEAQ. This CDR3 spans 15 amino acids. The CDR3 region has the DNA TGTGCCAGCAGCTTCTTTACCAGGGGGGACTATGGCTACACCTTC. Translation gives CASSFFTRGDYGYTF.

This chain uses TRBV7-9 with TRBJ2-1, with 10 bases aligning to TRBD1. CDR3 length equals 14 residues. Germline assignment: CDR1 SEHNR and CDR2 FQNEAQ (reference sequence). V gave up 5 bases and J gave up 6 bases; unmatched junction bases: 4. The CDR3 DNA is TGTGCCAGCAGCACCGGGACAGGGGTCAATGAGCAGTTCTTC. Protein: CASSTGTGVNEQFF.

The chain links TRBV19 to TRBJ1-3; a possible D gene is TRBD1 (6 bases). This CDR3 has 17 amino acids. Germline loops: CDR1 LNHDA, CDR2 SQIVND (reference sequence). Trimming took 4 bases from V and 0 from J, leaving 16 bases between them. The CDR3 loop is CASSNHRDRVSGNTIYF. The DNA of the CDR3 is TGTGCCAGTAGTAACCACAGGGACCGCGTCTCTGGAAACACCATATATTTT.

V usage is TRBV7-9 and J usage is TRBJ1-1, with 7 bases that match TRBD1. With 1 base clipped from V and 1 base from J, the junction kept 3 bases outside the gene matches. CDR3 length: 15 amino acids. CDR1 and CDR2 from the germline V gene are SEHNR and FQNEAQ (reference sequence). CDR3 coding DNA: TGTGCCAGCAGCTTAGGACAGGGCGGGAACACTGAAGCTTTCTTT. This gives the protein CASSLGQGGNTEAFF.

V and J are TRBV7-9 and TRBJ2-5; D might be TRBD1 (5 bases). Germline loops: CDR1 SEHNR, CDR2 FQNEAQ (reference sequence). V lost 4 bases and J 7 bases, leaving 16 bases between the germline ends. This CDR3 has 14 residues. As DNA, the CDR3 is TGTGCCAGCAGCTGGTTTGACCGAAGGGGGACCCAGTACTTC. Encoded protein: CASSWFDRRGTQYF.

V is TRBV15 and J is TRBJ1-1, with D perhaps TRBD1 (5 bases). Between the trimmed V and J ends, which lost 1 base and 3 bases, there was a span of 9 bases. CDR1 LNHNV and CDR2 YYDKDF come from the germline V gene (reference sequence). This CDR3 is built from 14 residues. CDR3 sequence reads: CATSRGWGDTEAFF. CDR3 in DNA: TGTGCCACCAGCAGAGGATGGGGGGACACTGAAGCTTTCTTT.

Here the CDR3 DNA reads TGTGCCAGTACTGAACAGGGGAGGCTACCTATGAGCTACACCTTC. Amino acid sequence: CASTEQGRLPMSYTF. This rearrangement joins TRBV19 to TRBJ1-2, with 7 bases lining up with TRBD1. The V gene end was trimmed by 7 bases and the J gene end by 9 bases; junction bases not matched to a gene: 17. The germline V gene encodes CDR1 LNHDA and CDR2 SQIVND (reference sequence). This CDR3 contains 15 residues.

Here the CDR3 reads CASSHTRDRGRDGYTF. The DNA of the CDR3 is TGTGCCAGCAGTCATACAAGGGACAGGGGGCGGGATGGCTACACCTTC. V gene TRBV7-9 combines with J gene TRBJ1-2; 12 nucleotides line up with TRBD1. Germline V gene data show CDR1 as SEHNR and CDR2 as FQNEAQ (reference sequence). Trimming cost V 6 bases and J 6 bases; bases outside gene matches: 11. The CDR3 spans 16 residues.

The V gene is TRBV5-1, the J gene TRBJ2-3; no clear D gene. Germline values: CDR1 SGHRS, CDR2 YFSETQ. The length of the CDR3 is 13 residues. V was cut by 8 bases and J by 4 bases, with 14 bases left in between. The CDR3 here is CASYVAPADTQYF. CDR3 nucleotide sequence: TGCGCCAGTTACGTGGCCCCCGCAGATACGCAGTATTTT.

The chain carries TRBV20-1 and TRBJ2-3; D uncertain. The germline V and J ends were trimmed by 7 bases and 6 bases, with 8 bases remaining between them. The length of the CDR3 is 10 residues. Per germline, CDR1 DFQATT and CDR2 SNEGSKA (reference sequence). The CDR3 DNA is TGCAGTGGCCGGGTTGATACGCAGTATTTT. Amino acids: CSGRVDTQYF.

J is TRBJ1-2 and V is TRBV2; 7 positions agree with TRBD1. V was pared by 8 bases and J by 1 base, with 10 bases of the junction left unmatched. CDR3 length: 15 residues. CDR1 is SNHLY, CDR2 FYNNEI, per germline. This CDR3 is CASASRGFYNYGYTF. The CDR3 bases are TGTGCCAGCGCGAGCAGGGGGTTCTATAACTATGGCTACACCTTC.

The gene calls are TRBV11-2 and TRBJ2-2, with D possibly matching TRBD2 (6 bases). CDR3 size: 14 residues. The V end lost 5 bases, the J end lost 8 bases, and 15 bases lay between the germline ends. Germline V gene data show CDR1 as SGHAT and CDR2 as FQNNGV. This CDR3 reads CASSAGLGGGELFF. The CDR3 DNA reads as TGTGCCAGCAGCGCGGGACTCGGGGGAGGGGAGCTGTTTTTT. Using reference TRBV11-2 and TRBJ2-2 for the parts outside the CDR3, the full variable domain is EAGVAQSPRYKIIEKRQSVAFWCNPISGHATLYWYQQILGQGPKLLIQFQNNGVVDDSQLPKDRFSAERLKGVDSTLKIQPAKLEDSAVYLCASSAGLGGGELFFGEGSRLTVL.

V and J are TRBV30 and TRBJ1-6; weak D call: TRBD1 (5 bases). This CDR3 spans 13 amino acids. Trimming took 4 bases from V and 5 from J, leaving 9 bases between them. Germline lookup yields CDR1 GTSNPN and CDR2 SVGIG (reference sequence). CDR3 sequence reads: CAWMGQDNSPLHF. The CDR3 nucleotides read TGTGCCTGGATGGGGCAGGATAATTCACCCCTCCACTTT.

Notes on this clone: The junction departs from germline at one end; a sequencing error may be responsible. The chain recombines TRBV7-2 with TRBJ2-7; TRBD1 aligns across 7 bases. This CDR3 comprises 14 residues. Germline V lookup: CDR1 SGHTA, CDR2 FQGNSA. For the CDR3, the DNA is TGTGCCAGCAGCAGCTTGCTCAGAGTAGGGGGACAGATCTTC. Its protein is CASSSLLRVGGQIF.

V gene TRBV18 combines with J gene TRBJ1-5; tentatively, D is TRBD1 (6 bases). The CDR3 contains 16 residues. Germline loops: CDR1 KGHSH, CDR2 LQKENI. The V and J ends lost 6 bases and 4 bases respectively, with 19 bases between them. CDR3 DNA: TGTGCCAGCTCCCCAACCGCGGGGGCTATAAATCAGCCCCAGCATTTT. Its translation: CASSPTAGAINQPQHF.

The gene calls are TRBV2 and TRBJ1-5; a weak D match, TRBD1 (6 bases). CDR1 and CDR2 (germline): SNHLY, FYNNEI. The CDR3 runs to 14 residues. V lost 4 bases and J lost 5, with 12 bases in between. CDR3 nucleotides: TGTGCCAGCAGTGCTAAGGGGGGGTATCAGCCCCAGCATTTT. Its translation: CASSAKGGYQPQHF.

The chain is built from TRBV6-1 and TRBJ1-5; D gene ambiguous. The CDR3 is 14 amino acids. The germline V gene has CDR1 MNHNS and CDR2 SASEGT. With 3 bases removed from V and 2 bases from J, the gap between germline ends came to 8 bases. This CDR3 reads CASSDGQGNQPQHF. CDR3 DNA sequence: TGTGCCAGCAGTGATGGGCAGGGCAATCAGCCCCAGCATTTT.

The J gene is TRBJ1-1, the V gene TRBV29-1, with TRBD1 matching 7 bases. CDR3 size: 13 residues. V lost 6 bases, J lost 3 bases, and 7 bases stayed unmatched. In germline, CDR1 is SQVTM, CDR2 ANQGSEA. CDR3 loop: CSVSTGADTEAFF. The CDR3, as DNA: TGCAGCGTATCAACAGGGGCGGACACTGAAGCTTTCTTT.

The CDR3 here is CASSSRDRLLKRFF. DNA of the CDR3: TGTGCCAGCAGTTCCCGGGACAGGTTGTTGAAGCGGTTCTTC. The gene calls are TRBV27 and TRBJ2-1, with TRBD1 identical over 8 bases. The germline V gene has CDR1 MNHEY and CDR2 SMNVEV (reference sequence). V lost 4 bases to trimming and J lost 15 bases; unmatched junction nucleotides: 14. This CDR3 contains 14 residues.

This sequence joins TRBV7-2 and TRBJ2-7; 7 positions match TRBD1. Trimming removed 5 bases from V and 5 bases from J; junction bases left unmatched: 3. Germline V gene lookup returns CDR1 SGHTA and CDR2 FQGNSA. The CDR3 is made up of 12 amino acids. CDR3 in amino acids: CASSHDRDEQYF. The CDR3 DNA is TGTGCCAGCAGCCACGACAGGGACGAGCAGTACTTC.